Only a few counts were recorded for the clone carrying this T cell receptor beta chain. Antigen: not known. This entry belongs to a study of T cell repertoires in cytomegalovirus infection. TCRdb re-called the reads through MiXCR, storing one row per CDR3 protein. The table lists about 600,000 distinct CDR3 sequences, roughly 24% of them singletons. Germline CDR1 MDHEN, CDR2 SYDVKM. V lost 5 bases, J lost 10 bases, and 21 bases lay in between. This CDR3 has 15 residues. Study-wide findings and caveats: What dominated the ex vivo response were HLA-C-restricted CMV-specific TCR beta clonotypes. Identification of carriers of CMV plus the relevant HLA was performed using cumulative public TCR beta family frequency.

Sample: CD8+ T cells from PBMCs. The TCR was taken from a human donor in good health (CMV status not recorded). Some clones in this sample may be carry-over from other donors' samples. This rearrangement joins TRBV28 to TRBJ1-5; D is ambiguous. CDR3 sequence: CASSRVGRDSGPQHF. In nucleotides, the CDR3 is TGTGCCAGCAGTCGAGTTGGACGGGATTCGGGACCCCAGCATTTT.